This entry describes one TCR beta chain. Per the study methods: How many nucleated cells were present was estimated from reference gene primer amplification. The protocol was immunoSEQ multiplex PCR, while the TCRdb copy is restricted to in-frame clones and leaves out a portion. V and J calls and clone size come straight from that table; D and trimming were deduced from the DNA. This sample carries roughly 400,000 clones, over 75% of them seen once, and the ten largest clones take roughly 2%. The CDR3 has 15 residues. Germline CDR1 LNHDA, CDR2 SQIVND (reference sequence). V was clipped by 3 bases and J by 7 bases, with 18 bases between them. This entry belongs to a study of blood T cell repertoires in COVID-19. Study information: PBMCs, B-cell-depleted T cells, or T cells provided the cDNA or gDNA that made up the material.

Across 24 US areas, participants ranged in age from about 18 to 100 years. The specimen was PBMCs or T cells enriched from blood (not recorded which). This clonotype originated in a woman in her forties with acute COVID-19. The genes are TRBV19 and TRBJ1-2; tentatively, D is TRBD1 (5 bases). CDR3: CASSIPGFQGSGYTF. The CDR3 coding sequence is TGTGCCAGTAGTATCCCTGGGTTTCAGGGATCTGGCTACACCTTC.